Listed here are 14 T cell receptor beta chains from one sample, sequenced in a study of T cells after posttransplantation cyclophosphamide. Profiled with immunoSEQ multiplex PCR; TCRdb holds only in-frame clones, not every one. This repertoire holds approximately 24,000 clones, and none appear only once. The sample was PBMCs. Source of these receptors: a woman aged 55 to 70 in good health, CMV-negative, and a related stem cell transplant donor.

This clone was picked up many times. The J gene is TRBJ2-1, the V gene TRBV6-6, with 9 bases matching TRBD1. CDR1 MNHNY and CDR2 SVGAGI come from the germline V gene (reference sequence). The V gene end was trimmed by 11 bases and the J gene end by 7 bases; junction bases not matched to a gene: 15. The CDR3 is 15 residues long. The CDR3 sequence is CASRDRVWKVNEQFF. CDR3 sequence (DNA): TGTGCCTCCCGGGACAGGGTTTGGAAGGTGAATGAGCAGTTCTTC.

This clone was observed many times. The chain uses TRBV9 and TRBJ2-1; 7 bases line up with TRBD1. The CDR3 runs to 15 residues. Per the germline V gene, CDR1 is SGDLS and CDR2 is YYNGEE. J lost 3 bases, V lost 3 bases, and 6 bases had no gene match. The CDR3 sequence is CASSASGTVYNEQFF. In nucleotides, the CDR3 is TGTGCCAGCAGCGCTTCCGGGACAGTCTACAATGAGCAGTTCTTC.

This clone was counted many times. The rearrangement joins TRBV18 to TRBJ2-5; D unresolved. Per germline, CDR1 KGHSH and CDR2 LQKENI. Trimming took off 3 bases at V and 3 bases at J, with 8 bases between the two ends. The CDR3 extends over 13 amino acids. The CDR3 loop reads CASSPRQKETQYF. In DNA, the CDR3 is TGTGCCAGCTCACCGAGGCAGAAAGAGACCCAGTACTTC.

This clone was recorded at least ten times. The V gene is TRBV10-3, the J gene TRBJ2-5, with a tentative D call TRBD1 (6 bases). Germline V gene lookup returns CDR1 ENHRY and CDR2 SYGVKD. Trimming cost V 3 bases and J 3 bases, with 14 bases left between them. This CDR3 has 15 amino acids. CDR3 region: CAISDLGGREETQYF. In DNA form, the CDR3 reads TGTGCCATCAGTGATCTAGGGGGAAGAGAAGAGACCCAGTACTTC.

This clone was seen ten or more times. The rearrangement links TRBV6-4 to TRBJ2-2, with D unclear. The CDR3 length is 13 residues. V was cut by 5 bases and J by 4 bases, with 8 bases left in between. CDR1 and CDR2 (germline): MRHNA, SNTAGT. The CDR3 is CASSPTTTGELFF. CDR3 DNA: TGTGCCAGCAGTCCTACTACCACCGGGGAGCTGTTTTTT.

There are many counts of this clone. The chain carries TRBV6-6 and TRBJ2-1; 8 bases are shared with TRBD1. The V gene end was trimmed by 6 bases and the J gene end by 8 bases; junction bases not matched to a gene: 12. This CDR3 spans 15 amino acids. Germline loops: CDR1 MNHNY, CDR2 SVGAGI (reference sequence). CDR3 bases: TGTGCCAGCAGGGGTTGGACAGGGTGGGGGGATGAGCAGTTCTTC. Residues: CASRGWTGWGDEQFF.

This clone was counted between two and nine times. The chain links TRBV5-1 to TRBJ2-5; TRBD1 aligns across 7 bases. The DNA end favors TRBJ2-7, so the J call may be wrong. This CDR3 has 17 amino acids. From germline, CDR1 is SGHRS and CDR2 YFSETQ. Here the CDR3 reads CASSLSAVPGTAYEQYF. As DNA, the CDR3 is TGCGCCAGCAGCTTGTCGGCTGTCCCCGGGACAGCCTACGAGCAGTACTTC.

Details on this clone: With a much larger clone just one base away, this may be a read error. V gene TRBV11-2 combines with J gene TRBJ2-2, with 11 bases fitting TRBD2. The V gene end was trimmed by 8 bases and the J gene end by 6 bases; junction bases not matched to a gene: 11. The V gene's germline CDR1 is SGHAT and CDR2 FQNNGV. The CDR3 is made up of 16 amino acids. The CDR3 loop is CASSVVAGGPAGELFF. Written as DNA, the CDR3 is TGTGCCAGCTCCGTAGTAGCGGGAGGGCCGGCCGGGGAGCTGTTTTTT.

The table lists this clone with many counts. J is TRBJ2-2 and V is TRBV5-1; the D gene is possibly TRBD1 (5 bases). The CDR3 is 14 residues long. V was pared by 2 bases and J by 3 bases, with 8 bases between. The V gene's germline CDR1 is SGHRS and CDR2 YFSETQ. The chain's CDR3 is CASSLLGDTGELFF. CDR3 DNA sequence: TGCGCCAGCAGCTTATTAGGGGACACCGGGGAGCTGTTTTTT.

This clone showed up many times. This chain joins TRBV6-1 and TRBJ1-1; weak D call: TRBD1 (6 bases). Trimming shortened V by 4 bases and J by 0 bases, and 15 bases separated the two germline ends. The germline V gene encodes CDR1 MNHNS and CDR2 SASEGT. This CDR3 is built from 16 residues. The CDR3 DNA sequence: TGTGCCAGCAGTGTCATAGGGGGGGGCATGAACACTGAAGCTTTCTTT. This codes for CASSVIGGGMNTEAFF.

At least ten counts were recorded for this clone. The chain employs TRBV7-3 and TRBJ2-3; 7 positions agree with TRBD2. The V segment lost 5 bases and the J segment 6 bases; nucleotides outside the gene matches: 5. The CDR3 extends over 13 amino acids. The germline V gene encodes CDR1 SGHTA and CDR2 FQGTGA. CDR3 bases: TGTGCCAGCAGCCTCGGACTAGGGGATACGCAGTATTTT. Translated, it gives CASSLGLGDTQYF.

This clone was counted many times. The CDR3 DNA follows: TGTGCCATCAGGGGCACAGGGAACGGAGAGACCCAGTACTTC. Amino acid sequence: CAIRGTGNGETQYF. The J gene is TRBJ2-5, the V gene TRBV10-3, with a weak D call TRBD1 (6 bases). Germline assignment: CDR1 ENHRY and CDR2 SYGVKD. The CDR3 extends over 14 amino acids. Trimming left V 6 bases short and J 4 bases short, with 15 bases between.

This clone was observed many times. The V call is TRBV7-7, the J call TRBJ2-5; 9 positions agree with TRBD2. This CDR3 spans 15 amino acids. CDR1 is SSHAT and CDR2 is FNYEAQ in the germline V gene (reference sequence). J lost 1 base, V lost 3 bases, and 3 bases had no gene match. The CDR3 reads CASSFRAGGQETQYF. The CDR3 DNA sequence: TGTGCCAGCAGCTTCAGAGCGGGAGGCCAAGAGACCCAGTACTTC.

This clone was picked up many times. The chain combines TRBV7-8 with TRBJ1-2; 11 nucleotides match TRBD1. Germline-derived CDR1 and CDR2 are SGHVS and FQNEAQ. This CDR3 comprises 16 residues. J gave up 8 bases and V 3 bases, and 11 bases lay outside the gene matches. The CDR3 reads CASSLDRGRSKDGYTF. CDR3 DNA sequence: TGTGCCAGCAGCTTGGACAGGGGGCGAAGTAAAGACGGCTACACCTTC.